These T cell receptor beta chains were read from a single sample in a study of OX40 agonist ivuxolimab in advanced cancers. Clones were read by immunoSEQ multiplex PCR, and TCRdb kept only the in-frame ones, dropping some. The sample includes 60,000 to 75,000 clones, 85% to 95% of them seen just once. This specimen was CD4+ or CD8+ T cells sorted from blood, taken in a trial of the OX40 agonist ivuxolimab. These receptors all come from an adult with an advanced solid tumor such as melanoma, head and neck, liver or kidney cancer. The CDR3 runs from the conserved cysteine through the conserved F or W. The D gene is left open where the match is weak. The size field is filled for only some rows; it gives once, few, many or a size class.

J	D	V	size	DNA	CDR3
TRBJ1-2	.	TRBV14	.	TGTGCCAGCAGCCAAGAGGAGTGGACCCCGCCTGACTATGGCTACACCTTC	CASSQEEWTPPDYGYTF
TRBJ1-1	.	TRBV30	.	TGTGCCTGGAGTAAGTTGATCGCTGAAGCTTTCTTT	CAWSKLIAEAFF
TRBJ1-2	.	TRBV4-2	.	TGTGCCAGCAGCCAAGGTCAGACTACCTATGGCTACACCTTC	CASSQGQTTYGYTF
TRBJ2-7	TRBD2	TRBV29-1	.	TGCAGCGTTGTGGGGGGAGCGGGAGGCGAGCAGTACTTC	CSVVGGAGGEQYF
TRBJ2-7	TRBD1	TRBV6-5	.	TGTGCCAGCAGAGGGGACAGCTACGAGCAGTACTTC	CASRGDSYEQYF
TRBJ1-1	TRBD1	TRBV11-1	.	TGTGCCAGCAGCTTATGGACAGGTAATGAAGCTTTCTTT	CASSLWTGNEAFF
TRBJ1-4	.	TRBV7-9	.	TGTGCCAGCAGCTTCGTCGAAGGGGAAAAACTGTTTTTT	CASSFVEGEKLFF
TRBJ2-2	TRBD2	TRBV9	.	TGTGCCAGCAGCGCTAGAGAAGCTAGCGGGATACTGAACACCGGGGAGCTGTTTTTT	CASSAREASGILNTGELFF
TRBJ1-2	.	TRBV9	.	TGTGCCAGCAGCGCCGGCGTAGTTGGCTACACCTTC	CASSAGVVGYTF
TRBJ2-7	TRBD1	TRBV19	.	TGTGCCAGTAGTACTCCGGGACAGGGTTCTCTCGAGCAGTACTTC	CASSTPGQGSLEQYF
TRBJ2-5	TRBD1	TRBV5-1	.	TGCGCCAGCAGCAGGGACAGGGGATTGGGGACCCAGTACTTC	CASSRDRGLGTQYF
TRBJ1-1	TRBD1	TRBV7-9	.	TGTGCCAGCAGCCAGGGACAGGGGACAAAGGCTGAAGCTTTCTTT	CASSQGQGTKAEAFF
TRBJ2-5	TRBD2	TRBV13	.	TGTGCCAGCAGCTTAGAAGGGGAGGGAGAGCGGGGGGACCAAGAGACCCAGTACTTC	CASSLEGEGERGDQETQYF
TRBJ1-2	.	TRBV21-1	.	TGTGCCAGCAGCAAAGACAGCTATGGCTACACCTTC	CASSKDSYGYTF
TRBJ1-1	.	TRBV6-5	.	TGTGCCAGCAGGGGGGATACCTACACTGAAGCTTTCTTT	CASRGDTYTEAFF
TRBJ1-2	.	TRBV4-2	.	TGTGCCAGCAGCCAAGATACCGGAGCGGGCGGCTATGGCTACACCTTC	CASSQDTGAGGYGYTF
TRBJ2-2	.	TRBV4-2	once	TGTGCCAGCAGCCAAGGACCTTTTAGGGGCACCGGGGAGCTGTTTTTT	CASSQGPFRGTGELFF
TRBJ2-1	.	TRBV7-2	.	TGTGCCAGCAGCTTAGTGGCTATCTACAATGAGCAGTTCTTC	CASSLVAIYNEQFF
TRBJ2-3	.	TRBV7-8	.	TGTGCCAGCAGCTTAGTGGTCCCCTCGAACTTTGGGACAGATACGCAGTATTTT	CASSLVVPSNFGTDTQYF
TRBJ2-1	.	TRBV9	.	TGTGCCAGCGCCCCCGGACTAAACAATGAGCAGTTCTTC	CASAPGLNNEQFF
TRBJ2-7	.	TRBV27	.	TGTGCCAGCAGTTTTAAGAGCTCCTACGAGCAGTACTTC	CASSFKSSYEQYF
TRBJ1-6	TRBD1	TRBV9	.	TGTGCCAGCAGCCCAACCGGGACAGGGGAATCACCCCTCCACTTT	CASSPTGTGESPLHF
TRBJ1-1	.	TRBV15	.	TGTGCCACCAGCAGCGGCAGGGGAACTGAAGCTTTCTTT	CATSSGRGTEAFF
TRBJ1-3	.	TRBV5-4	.	TGTGCCAGCAGCTTGTTCGGGGGAAACACCATATATTTT	CASSLFGGNTIYF
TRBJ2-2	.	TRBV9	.	TGTGCCAGCAGCCCCTTTGAGGGTGCCGGGGAGCTGTTTTTT	CASSPFEGAGELFF
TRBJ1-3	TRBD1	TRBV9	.	TGTGCCAGCAGCGTAGACAGGGGGCGGCACACCATATATTTT	CASSVDRGRHTIYF
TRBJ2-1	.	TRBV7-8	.	TGTGCCAGCAGCTTATTCGATCGGAGCTCCTACAATGAGCAGTTCTTC	CASSLFDRSSYNEQFF
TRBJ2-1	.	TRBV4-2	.	TGTGCCAGCAGCCAGGGACCTATCTCAGGATGGAGTAGCGAGTACAATGAGCAGTTCTTC	CASSQGPISGWSSEYNEQFF
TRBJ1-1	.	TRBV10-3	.	TGTGCCATCAGTGAATGGGGAGAAAAGGGCCGGACTGAAGCTTTCTTT	CAISEWGEKGRTEAFF
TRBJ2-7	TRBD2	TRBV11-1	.	TGTGCCAGCAGCTTAGCGCGCGGGAGGGAGTACTTC	CASSLARGREYF
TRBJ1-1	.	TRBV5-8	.	TGTGCCAGCAGCTTGGAGGACAGACTGAACACTGAAGCTTTCTTT	CASSLEDRLNTEAFF
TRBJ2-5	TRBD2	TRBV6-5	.	TGTGCCAGCAGTTACTCGAAATGGGGGGGGGCCCAGTACTTC	CASSYSKWGGAQYF
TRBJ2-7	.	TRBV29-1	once	TGCAGCGCGGGGGCAGGGTCCGAGCAGTACTTC	CSAGAGSEQYF
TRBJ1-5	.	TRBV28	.	TGTGCCAGCAATGACCAGGGGCTTGTTCAGCCCCAGCATTTT	CASNDQGLVQPQHF
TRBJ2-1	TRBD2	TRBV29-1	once	TGCAGCGCTCTACCCACGGGGACTAGCGGGAGCTACAATGAGCAGTTCTTC	CSALPTGTSGSYNEQFF
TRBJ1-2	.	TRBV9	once	TGTGCCAGCAGCGTATCCGGGGCAGACCTCTATGGCTACACCTTC	CASSVSGADLYGYTF
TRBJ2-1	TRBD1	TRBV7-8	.	TGTGCCAGCAGTCCGGGACAGGCCCTTTACAATGAGCAGTTCTTC	CASSPGQALYNEQFF
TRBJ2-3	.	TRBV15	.	TGTGCCACCAGCAGAGATCACACAGATACGCAGTATTTT	CATSRDHTDTQYF
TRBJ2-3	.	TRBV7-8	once	TGTGCCAGCAGCGCCGGGAGCACAGATACGCAGTATTTT	CASSAGSTDTQYF
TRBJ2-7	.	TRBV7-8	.	TGTGCCAGCACTCGACGGAGCTCCTACGAGCAGTACTTC	CASTRRSSYEQYF